This TCR beta chain was documented in a study of OX40 agonist ivuxolimab in advanced cancers. For context, the study as a whole: Ivuxolimab, which targeted the costimulatory receptor OX40 (CD134), was an agonistic, fully human IgG2 monoclonal antibody. Intravenous ivuxolimab was administered to patients every 2 weeks at six dose levels: 0.01, 0.1, 0.3, 1.5, 3 and 10 mg/kg. Among the approximately 50 dose-escalation patients, some 20 had hepatocellular carcinoma, 15 melanoma, 9 renal cell carcinoma and 9 head and neck cancer. The dose-escalation cohort was 82.7% male with a mean age of approximately 60 years, ranging from roughly 20 to 80. Patients were allowed to have had prior anti-PD-1, anti-PD-L1 or anti-CTLA-4 therapy, and roughly 40% of the dose-escalation patients had been treated with checkpoint inhibitors. Three dose-escalation patients achieved partial responses, one with hepatocellular carcinoma and two with cutaneous melanoma. The purpose of peripheral TCRbeta sequencing was to test whether ivuxolimab changed TCR sequence diversity and led to clonal T-cell expansion. The paper reports the monotherapy dose-escalation portion (N = 52 patients) of the phase I ivuxolimab trial. Paper-wide results and their limitations: Low levels of normalized T-cell clonal expansion were also seen in some patients who did not respond. Partial responders in the 0.1-3.0 mg/kg groups had among the lowest normalized peripheral clonal expansion, especially among CD8+ T cells. Clonal expansion of both CD4+ and CD8+ blood T cells was observed from baseline to week 6 at doses 0.1 to 3.0 mg/kg. After ivuxolimab, CD8+ T cells had more expanded clones than CD4+ T cells on average. The antigen specificity of the peripheral T cells that underwent clonal expansion was not determined.

The trial excluded patients who had a history of autoimmune disease or who were on systemic immunosuppression. In every dose cohort, peripheral blood was drawn for TCR sequencing at baseline, cycle 4 day 1, and cycle 7 day 1. The samples were taken from a phase I, first-in-human, multicenter, open-label dose-escalation trial of ivuxolimab. Adults with locally advanced or metastatic melanoma, renal cell, hepatocellular, or head and neck squamous cell carcinoma were enrolled in the trial. Before TCR sequencing, CD4+ and CD8+ T cells were separately sorted from peripheral blood. The CDR1 and CDR2 encoded by the germline V gene (reference sequence) are SGHKS and YYEKEE. Spanning cysteine to phenylalanine, the CDR3 consists of 14 amino acids. CDR3 DNA is the only sequence kept; it has 42 bases, read in frame from the first base. Deletion took 2 bases off V and 6 bases off J, with a span of 15 bases between the germline ends.

To note about this clone: This receptor's antigen is unknown. Base qualities are not provided; no much larger clone lies one nucleotide away.

Genomic DNA was isolated from the sorted cells so that the TCRbeta CDR3 region could be sequenced. The immunoSEQ Assay was used to sequence the TCRbeta CDR3 regions. In TCRdb, the immuneACCESS table is reduced to in-frame sequences with V and J assigned. These tables do not hold every clone; where another copy was compared, an unresolved V gene accounts for under half, and the others remain unexplained. The sample table holds 60,000 or so clones, of which over 75% were seen once. Over 2% of the sample is in the top ten clones. Sequencing used CD4+ or CD8+ T cells sorted from blood, obtained in a trial of the OX40 agonist ivuxolimab. The TCR comes from an adult with an advanced solid tumor such as melanoma, head and neck, liver or kidney cancer. Recombination linked TRBV5-5 to TRBJ2-7, with the D gene not confidently named. The CDR3 region: CASSFGPRKVEQYF. The DNA sequence reads TGTGCCAGCAGCTTCGGGCCGCGGAAAGTCGAGCAGTACTTC.